This TCR beta chain was profiled in a study of blood T cells in healthy people across ages (dated by TCRdb to 2014 to 2015). For the wider study: Template switching captured roughly one uniquely barcoded TCR beta cDNA molecule per two T cells in model experiments. Age-related changes in TCR beta repertoire diversity were measured in the study by deep sequencing normalized with unique cDNA molecular identifiers. The donors were divided into four age groups: young (average approximately 17 years), middle-aged (approximately 41), aged (about 60) and long-lived (82). Two additional independent replicas of 1 million unique cDNA reads from the same blood draw were analyzed for two donors (one aged 18 to 30 and one aged 80 or older). The investigation overall reported the following: The percentage of naive T cells measured by flow cytometry correlated strongly with observed TCR beta diversity. Observed TCR beta diversity per million T cells fell roughly linearly with age, and a significant reduction was already apparent by age around 39. Estimates of total diversity from one million sequenced T cells were regarded as lower bounds and underestimates. Compared with the aged group, more naive CD4+ T cells, fewer expanded clones and increased TCR diversity were shown by the long-lived group, suggesting age selection. Because donor CMV infection status was unknown, age-related changes in expanded clonotypes were potentially confounded. Since profiling was done on bulk unsorted PBMCs, naive and antigen-experienced compartments could not be conclusively compared.

The library was built by means of 5' RACE. The sequencing machine was an Illumina HiSeq 2500. A second 7 to 11 cycle PCR used a sample-barcoded 5' primer and a J-beta primer mix. Each TCR beta cDNA molecule received a unique molecular identifier from a template-switch 5' adaptor carrying 12 random nucleotides. Each sample yielded at least 2.5 million CDR3-containing paired-end reads. First-strand cDNA was synthesized from all RNA with the Mint cDNA synthesis kit, primed by a TRBC-specific oligonucleotide. Following uracil-DNA glycosylase treatment, a first 18-cycle PCR with universal primers M1SS and BC2_uni_R was performed on all cDNA. Per the authors' processing: For normalization, 1 million high-quality reads were randomly selected from each sample, with every read carrying a distinct molecular identifier. Instead of being binned into consensus sequences, reads that shared molecular identifiers were thrown out. MiTCR, with a Q25 quality threshold and the strictest error-elimination algorithm, was used for CDR3 identification, clonotype clustering and error correction. Lower-bound total TCR beta diversity was estimated with a nonparametric unseen species model using Euler transformation. In TCRdb, the public reads were trimmed at Q25 with fastp and aligned with MiXCR, with productive beta chains retained. Each CDR3 protein gets just one entry, which takes the most common genes and DNA from the rows behind it. The V and J calls here are based on TCRdb, not the publication. This sample is represented by about 800,000 distinct CDR3 sequences; roughly 25% of them were singletons. Approximately 3.7% of the sample goes to the ten largest clones.

Note on this clonotype: The antigen this receptor binds is unknown. One base away there is no much larger clone; base qualities are not given.

V is reduced by 4 bases and J by 2 bases, leaving a spacing of 11 bases between them. From cysteine to phenylalanine, the CDR3 is 14 amino acids long. Just CDR3 DNA is preserved here, 42 bases in frame from base 1. As encoded in the germline V gene, CDR1 is SGHTA while CDR2 is FQGNSA. The 35 to 40 donors, aged roughly 6 to 100 years, were systemically healthy Caucasian individuals from Russia. Each donor gave approximately 9.4 milliliters of peripheral blood, drawn into EDTA-treated Vacutainer tubes. Ficoll-Paque density-gradient centrifugation was used to isolate PBMCs, with at least 7 million per sample. Total RNA was extracted from PBMCs with Trizol reagent, with at least 6 micrograms obtained per sample. For every donor, an aliquot of PBMCs went through flow cytometry to measure the percentages of naive CD45RAhigh/CD27high T cells. This sample was shared with a second study, whose subject was T cells of mothers and their children. The second study reports: The donors were nine systemically healthy Caucasian individuals, made up of three mothers and their six children. cDNA synthesis used all of the extracted RNA, with 1.5 ug of RNA in each 15 ul reaction. Sample barcodes and 2-4 random nucleotides were added via the M1S primer in the second PCR. More than 8 million TCR beta CDR3 reads were obtained from each mother, and some 3.2 million reads were obtained from each child. TCR recombination output is similarly shaped by thymic selection in related and unrelated pairs, with a minor effect exerted by inherited differences. Normalized repertoire overlap in related mother-child pairs was always slightly higher than in unrelated mother-child pairs, but the difference was never significant. With a sensitivity of about 100 clones per million clonotypes, no persistent microchimeric T cell clones were detected. In the study, deep NGS was used to compare the TCR beta repertoires of mothers and children, and features distinguishing related mother-child pairs from unrelated individuals were sought. The mean age was approximately 41 +/- 4 years for the mothers and approximately 11 +/- 4 years for the children. After adapter ligation was performed with NEBNext reagents, the libraries were sequenced on an Illumina HiSeq 2000 with 100+100 nt paired-end reads. To prevent cross-contamination, the mother and child libraries were prepared a month apart and were sequenced in separate runs. For each donor, between roughly 450,000 and 2,300,000 distinct TCR beta clonotypes were identified. Naive TCR beta clonotypes were estimated from low-frequency clonotypes matched to each donor's FACS-determined naive share, without sorting.

The specimen was blood. The TCR comes from a boy between 5 and 17 years old in good health. The V gene is TRBV7-2 and the J gene is TRBJ2-5; the D segment could be TRBD2, given 5 matching bases. The nucleotide sequence reads TGTGCCAGCAGCTCCAGCGGTAAACAAGAGACCCAGTACTTC. Translated, it gives CASSSSGKQETQYF.